This TCR beta chain was observed in a study of cytomegalovirus exposure and HLA in healthy donors. This PCR relied on a set of 60 Vbeta primers and 13 Jbeta primers. Clones were read by immunoSEQ multiplex PCR, and TCRdb kept only the in-frame ones, dropping some. This table has 150,000 to 200,000 clones, less than 85% appearing once. Germline CDR1 and CDR2: SGHRS and YFSETQ. Deletions cut 5 bases from V and 4 bases from J, with 12 bases between. The CDR3 has 14 amino acids. The chain carries TRBV5-1 and TRBJ1-4; a possible D gene is TRBD1 (5 bases). This TCR derives from a man between 60 and 70 years old in good health and CMV-seronegative. Sequenced input: PBMCs. The CDR3 coding sequence is TGCGCCAGCAGGAATGGGGCTCGTAATGAAAAACTGTTTTTT. It translates to CASRNGARNEKLFF.